This T cell receptor beta chain was documented in a study of T cells in Graves' hyperthyroidism and ophthalmopathy (dated by TCRdb to between 2018 and 2020). As for the study more broadly: Peripheral blood samples were taken at the time of initial diagnosis, prior to any treatment. To identify distinguishing TCR V-J signatures, a discovery cohort of around 100 patients was used, comprising 43 with Graves' ophthalmopathy and roughly 60 with stable Graves' hyperthyroidism. An independent validation cohort of around 19 hyperthyroidism patients and 15 or so patients who later progressed to ophthalmopathy tested prospective prediction of ophthalmopathy. The 85 to 100 discovery patients were randomly split 7:3 into training and test sets. In several Graves' hyperthyroidism patients, the study also compared T-cell repertoires from thyroid tissue with T-cell repertoires from blood. Once sampling was done, hyperthyroidism patients were given methimazole at a starting dose of 30 mg daily, whereas ophthalmopathy patients were given high-dose intravenous methylprednisolone. The paper reports TCR Vbeta CDR3 sequencing of approximately 130 peripheral blood samples: approximately 43 ophthalmopathy, fewer than 80 hyperthyroidism and around 17 progressor patients.

This clonotype was recorded a few times. Its binding antigen is unknown. It has no much larger one-base neighbor in the sample; base qualities were not kept. Hyperthyroidism patients were newly diagnosed, with disease duration under 2 months, and aged 18 to 65 years. Exclusion was applied to patients with uncontrolled infections, other autoimmune diseases, pregnancy or lactation. Diagnoses relied on clinical symptoms, serum thyroxine and TRAb, thyroid ultrasound and orbital computed tomography. Blood from progressor patients was drawn when they were first diagnosed with hyperthyroidism, before any ophthalmopathy symptoms appeared. Ficoll-Paque density gradient centrifugation was used to isolate PBMCs from around 9.1 ml of fresh peripheral blood. Progressor patients were initially diagnosed with Graves' hyperthyroidism and developed ophthalmopathy during follow-up. Total RNA was extracted using Trizol reagent, and RNA quality was assessed on an Agilent 2100 Bioanalyzer.

Overall study outcomes, separate from this receptor: Most expanded thyroid clonotypes (frequency above 0.001) were also detected in blood, suggesting blood repertoires may reflect thyroid immune responses. In validation, progression to ophthalmopathy was predicted by the model with more than 65% sensitivity and roughly 72% specificity, a median of about 6.4 months before onset. A model built on a 13 V-J signature distinguished ophthalmopathy from stable hyperthyroidism, reaching 87.88% sensitivity and around 81% specificity in cross-validation and 80%/75% in testing. Sample size was not statistically predetermined, and blinding of investigators to group allocation was not performed.

TCR beta CDR3 regions were amplified from RNA transcripts. The TCR CDR3 was subjected to a first round of RT-PCR using the HTBI primer set and the Qiagen OneStep RT-PCR kit. Libraries were constructed in a second round of multiplex PCR, after which size selection and purification were carried out. The libraries were sequenced on an Illumina HiSeq2000 using paired-end 100 bp reads. Per the original workflow: Raw data were processed with SOAPnuke, discarding reads with adapters, uncalled bases, mean Phred below 15, or no exact constant-primer or identifier match. COPE v1.2.5 was used to merge the high-quality paired reads, and each unique nucleotide sequence was defined as a clonotype. Clonotypes were aligned to IMGT TRBV, TRBD and TRBJ reference segments using MiTCR v1.1. The analysis was restricted to V-J combinations with a frequency above 0.0001, which together covered roughly 99% of the repertoires. The TCS score was defined as F50 (clonal expansion) divided by E x V (chaos), with BLOSUM62-based TCRdist calculated between CDR3 peptides within each V-J. Welch's t-statistics and random forest reduced roughly 540 V-J features to under 15, which were used in a naive Bayes classifier (R e1071). The raw public data were reprocessed by TCRdb itself: fastp quality trimming at Q25, MiXCR clonotype calling, in-frame beta chains only. Each CDR3 protein appears once, grouped with its most common genes and DNA. TCRdb's processing, not the study's, gives the V and J calls here. In all, the sample holds fewer than 400,000 distinct CDR3 sequences, and approximately 14% of those were seen once. The ten most abundant clones make up 25% to 35% of the sample.

Trimming leaves V shorter by 5 bases and J shorter by 5 bases, with the junction holding 6 bases beyond the gene matches. The CDR3, from cysteine to phenylalanine, totals 15 residues. Only the CDR3 region is kept as DNA, spanning 45 bases read in frame from base 1. As encoded in the germline V gene (reference sequence), CDR1 is SEHNR while CDR2 is FQNEAQ. This clonotype originated in a woman under 30 with Graves' hyperthyroidism that later progressed to Graves' ophthalmopathy. The rearrangement joined TRBV7-9 to TRBJ2-2; a stretch of 9 junction bases matches TRBD2. Sequencing used blood. In nucleotide form, the sequence is TGTGCCAGCAGCGTTAGCGGGAGTGGTACCGGGGAGCTGTTTTTT. The resulting protein is CASSVSGSGTGELFF.